The 27 T cell receptor beta chains below come from one sample, sequenced in a study of CD8 T cells in Susac syndrome. A quantity of roughly 0.5 to 1 ug RNA underwent reverse transcription using random hexamers. Each CDR3 protein is one row after TCRdb ran MiXCR on the immunoSEQ multiplex PCR reads. Here the sample spans about 210,000 distinct CDR3 sequences, 95% being singletons. Sequencing was done on a sample of CD4+ T cells from PBMCs. The receptors come from a human donor in good health.

This clonotype was observed a single time. The CDR3 DNA sequence: TGCGCCAGCGTGGACAGCCCCACCTCTGGGGCCAACGTCCTGACTTTC. It specifies CASVDSPTSGANVLTF. This rearrangement joins TRBV4-1 to TRBJ2-6; maybe TRBD1 (6 bases). Between the trimmed V and J ends, which lost 8 bases and 0 bases, there was a span of 14 bases. The CDR3 is made up of 16 amino acids. CDR1 MGHRA and CDR2 YSYEKL come from the germline V gene.

This chain joins TRBV6-2 or TRBV6-3 and TRBJ1-2, with D unclear. Trimming removed 5 bases from V and 4 bases from J, with 11 bases in between. Germline assignment: CDR1 MNHEY and CDR2 SVGEGT. The CDR3 is 13 residues long. DNA of the CDR3: TGTGCCAGCAGTCCTGACATTCTCTATGGCTACACCTTC. It encodes CASSPDILYGYTF.

The V gene is TRBV20-1, the J gene TRBJ2-7; 8 bases are shared with TRBD1. Germline CDR1 is DFQATT and CDR2 is SNEGSKA (reference sequence). With V trimmed by 4 bases and J by 2 bases, 7 bases remained unmatched. The CDR3 covers 14 residues. CDR3 region: CSATPGTGPYEQYV. The CDR3 nucleotides read TGCAGTGCTACCCCCGGGACAGGACCCTACGAGCAGTACGTC.

The J gene is TRBJ2-3, the V gene TRBV25-1; the D is unclear. Germline V gene lookup returns CDR1 MGHDK and CDR2 SYGVNS. The CDR3 length is 12 residues. The V gene lost 4 bases and the J gene lost 5 bases, with 7 bases spanning the gap. CDR3 sequence reads: CASSGVIDTQYF. The CDR3 bases are TGTGCCAGCAGTGGGGTGATAGATACGCAGTATTTT.

This clonotype was counted once. The chain uses TRBV12-5 and TRBJ1-1, with D unclear. The ends were cut back, 3 bases at V and 5 bases at J, with 4 bases in the middle. This CDR3 is 11 amino acids long. Germline V gene data show CDR1 as LGHNT and CDR2 as FRNRAP. The CDR3 DNA follows: TGTGCTAGTGGTTTATGGACTGAAGCTTTCTTT. It codes for CASGLWTEAFF.

The rearrangement joins TRBV20-1 to TRBJ2-2, with D unclear. This CDR3 spans 14 amino acids. Trimming removed 3 bases from V and 6 bases from J, with 14 bases in between. Germline loops: CDR1 DFQATT, CDR2 SNEGSKA (reference sequence). The CDR3 nucleotides are TGCAGTGCTAGTTCCAGGAATGACGCCGGGGAGCTGTTTTTT. Protein: CSASSRNDAGELFF.

V gene TRBV29-1 combines with J gene TRBJ1-1; D call uncertain. The CDR3 runs to 11 residues. Trimming removed 6 bases at V and 6 bases at J, with 11 bases between. The germline gives CDR1 SQVTM, CDR2 ANQGSEA. The CDR3 coding sequence is TGCAGCGTAACGGATTTGGCTGAAGCTTTCTTT. It translates to CSVTDLAEAFF.

The V call is TRBV4-1, the J call TRBJ2-1; no definite D call. The CDR3 sequence is 17 residues long. The germline V gene has CDR1 MGHRA and CDR2 YSYEKL. V lost 0 bases to trimming and J lost 3 bases, with 15 bases between them. CDR3 DNA sequence: TGCGCCAGCAGCCAAGAGCCGGAGCCCCAGAGCTACAATGAGCAGTTCTTC. Translated, it gives CASSQEPEPQSYNEQFF.

This chain uses TRBV12-3 or TRBV12-4 with TRBJ2-7, with 9 bases aligning to TRBD1. V was pared by 7 bases and J by 6 bases, with 10 bases of the junction left unmatched. The CDR3 extends over 14 amino acids. CDR3 coding DNA: TGTGCCAGCATTTCGACGGACAGGGGAGTCGAGCAGTACTTC. Protein: CASISTDRGVEQYF.

This clonotype came up a few times. J is TRBJ1-5 and V is TRBV3-1; D is ambiguous. The CDR3 consists of 13 residues. The germline V gene encodes CDR1 LGHDT and CDR2 YNNKEL (reference sequence). The V end was cut by 3 bases, the J end by 5 bases, with 8 bases between. DNA for the CDR3: TGTGCCAGCAGCCAGGGAGAAGATCAGCCCCAGCATTTT. Translation gives CASSQGEDQPQHF.

The chain carries TRBV3-1 and TRBJ2-7; 11 positions match TRBD2. This CDR3 spans 15 amino acids. Germline CDR1 is LGHDT and CDR2 is YNNKEL (reference sequence). V lost 4 bases, J lost 4 bases, and 6 bases stayed unmatched. CDR3 loop: CASSRTTSGGYEQYF. The DNA for the CDR3 is TGTGCCAGCAGCCGTACTACTAGCGGGGGATACGAGCAGTACTTC.

The rearrangement links TRBV25-1 to TRBJ1-3; a weak D match, TRBD1 (5 bases). V was pared by 2 bases and J by 4 bases, with 6 bases between. The germline V gene encodes CDR1 MGHDK and CDR2 SYGVNS. CDR3 length: 13 residues. CDR3 protein: CASSERGGNTIYF. For the CDR3, the DNA is TGTGCCAGCAGTGAAAGGGGAGGAAACACCATATATTTT.

This clonotype appeared once. The gene calls are TRBV30 and TRBJ2-4; TRBD2 might be the D (5 bases). From germline, CDR1 is GTSNPN and CDR2 SVGIG (reference sequence). The CDR3 is 12 residues long. The V and J ends lost 1 base and 9 bases respectively, with 10 bases between them. The CDR3 region is CAWSAGGSIQYF. CDR3 nucleotide sequence: TGTGCCTGGAGTGCGGGTGGGAGCATTCAGTACTTC.

This chain links TRBV5-1 with TRBJ2-5, with D hard to call. The CDR3 contains 12 residues. V was trimmed by 6 bases and J by 1 base, leaving 7 bases between them. Germline V lookup: CDR1 SGHRS, CDR2 YFSETQ. The CDR3 loop is CASNYGQETQYF. CDR3 nucleotide sequence: TGCGCCAGCAATTACGGCCAAGAGACCCAGTACTTC.

This clonotype was picked up one time. The chain combines TRBV29-1 with TRBJ2-1; 10 bases are shared with TRBD2. The CDR3 contains 15 residues. Germline CDR1 SQVTM, CDR2 ANQGSEA. V shed 6 bases and J 5 bases; nucleotides not matched to a gene: 10. The CDR3 nucleotides read TGCAGCGTGGGACTAGCGTTCCAGTCCCACAATGAGCAGTTCTTC. Its translation: CSVGLAFQSHNEQFF.

V and J are TRBV29-1 and TRBJ2-5, with TRBD1 matching 10 bases. J lost 2 bases, V lost 6 bases, and 3 bases had no gene match. CDR1 and CDR2 (germline): SQVTM, ANQGSEA. This CDR3 contains 13 residues. CDR3 in DNA: TGCAGCGTCGGACAGGGGGTGCAAGAGACCCAGTACTTC. Protein product: CSVGQGVQETQYF.

CDR3 amino acids: CASSYPARAAGELFF. CDR3 nucleotide sequence: TGTGCCAGCAGTTACCCGGCCAGGGCCGCCGGGGAGCTGTTTTTT. This chain uses TRBV6-5 with TRBJ2-2; maybe TRBD1 (5 bases). Per germline, CDR1 MNHEY and CDR2 SVGAGI. CDR3 length equals 15 residues. Trimming took 2 bases from V and 6 from J, leaving 13 bases between them.

The chain couples TRBV20-1 to TRBJ2-5, with TRBD1 matching over 10 bases. Germline trimming cut 6 bases from V and 3 bases from J; bases unmatched to any gene: 7. Germline V gene sequence: CDR1 DFQATT, CDR2 SNEGSKA (reference sequence). This CDR3 is 14 amino acids long. CDR3 sequence (DNA): TGCAGTGCCTCCCCCGGGACAGGGGAAGAGACCCAGTACTTC. Its protein product is CSASPGTGEETQYF.

The chain combines TRBV29-1 with TRBJ2-3, with 8 bases identical to TRBD2. This CDR3 is 14 amino acids long. From germline, CDR1 is SQVTM and CDR2 ANQGSEA. V trimming: 4 bases; J trimming: 0 bases; junction bases outside the gene matches: 3. For the CDR3, the DNA is TGCAGCGTTGCGGGGGGGCTGAGCACAGATACGCAGTATTTT. The encoded protein is CSVAGGLSTDTQYF.

V usage is TRBV29-1 and J usage is TRBJ2-3, with unresolved D. The CDR3 loop spans 16 amino acids. Germline CDR1 is SQVTM and CDR2 is ANQGSEA. Trimming took 6 bases from V and 0 from J, leaving 19 bases between them. This chain's CDR3 is CSVMGGRELSTDTQYF. The CDR3 DNA reads TGCAGCGTCATGGGCGGACGAGAGCTTAGCACAGATACGCAGTATTTT.

The chain has TRBV4-1 and TRBJ2-3; perhaps D is TRBD1 or TRBD2 (5 bases each). The CDR3 spans 15 residues. V was pared by 4 bases and J by 4 bases, with 15 bases between. The V gene's germline CDR1 is MGHRA and CDR2 YSYEKL. The CDR3 DNA sequence: TGCGCCAGCAGCCTCACGGCGGTGGGGGCAGATACGCAGTATTTT. Its protein product is CASSLTAVGADTQYF.

CDR3 in amino acids: CASSRLTRSSYNEQFF. The CDR3 region has the DNA TGTGCCAGCAGCCGCCTTACGCGAAGTTCCTACAATGAGCAGTTCTTC. The chain joins TRBV6-1 to TRBJ2-1; D gene uncertain. Germline V gives CDR1 MNHNS, CDR2 SASEGT. The CDR3 covers 16 residues. Trimming shortened V by 6 bases and J by 1 base, and 16 bases separated the two germline ends.

V usage is TRBV29-1 and J usage is TRBJ2-2, with 7 bases lining up with TRBD2. Germline values: CDR1 SQVTM, CDR2 ANQGSEA. CDR3 length: 14 residues. The V gene end was trimmed by 6 bases and the J gene end by 5 bases; junction bases not matched to a gene: 9. CDR3 protein: CSVGDYLNTGELFF. CDR3 sequence (DNA): TGCAGCGTGGGGGACTACCTAAATACCGGGGAGCTGTTTTTT.

This clonotype came up once. The gene calls are TRBV11-2 and TRBJ2-1; TRBD2 aligns across 13 bases. Germline values: CDR1 SGHAT, CDR2 FQNNGV. This CDR3 has 16 amino acids. V shed 5 bases, J shed 7 bases, and the junction held 8 bases outside the gene matches. CDR3 sequence reads: CASSERTSGRVNEQFF. In nucleotides, the CDR3 is TGTGCCAGCAGCGAAAGGACTAGCGGGAGAGTGAATGAGCAGTTCTTC.

This clonotype was seen once. J is TRBJ2-1 and V is TRBV14, with TRBD2 matching over 8 bases. Trimming at V came to 4 bases and at J to 4 bases, leaving 6 bases not matched to a gene. CDR1 is SGHDN, CDR2 FVKESK, per germline. The CDR3 is 15 residues long. CDR3 protein: CASSLLAGLYNEQFF. CDR3 nucleotides: TGTGCCAGCAGCCTTCTAGCGGGTCTATACAATGAGCAGTTCTTC. The whole variable domain, filled in from reference TRBV14 and TRBJ2-1, reads EAGVTQFPSHSVIEKGQTVTLRCDPISGHDNLYWYRRVMGKEIKFLLHFVKESKQDESGMPNNRFLAERTGGTYSTLKVQPAELEDSGVYFCASSLLAGLYNEQFFGPGTRLTVL.

V and J are TRBV6-6 and TRBJ2-7; either TRBD1 or TRBD2 may fit D (5 bases each). The ends were cut back, 11 bases at V and 2 bases at J, with 19 bases in the middle. CDR3 length: 14 amino acids. Looked up from germline, CDR1 is MNHNY and CDR2 is SVGAGI (reference sequence). CDR3 residues: CARRGTGTPYEQYF. CDR3 DNA sequence: TGTGCCCGACGAGGGACCGGGACGCCCTACGAGCAGTACTTC.

This chain links TRBV20-1 with TRBJ2-2; D may match TRBD1 or TRBD2 (5 bases each). With 6 bases removed from V and 3 bases from J, the gap between germline ends came to 14 bases. The germline gives CDR1 DFQATT, CDR2 SNEGSKA (reference sequence). The CDR3 extends over 14 amino acids. The CDR3 bases are TGCAGTGCCCGGTGGGGGTTGGACACCGGGGAGCTGTTTTTT. Its translation: CSARWGLDTGELFF.